The present T cell receptor beta chain was sequenced within a study of T-cell reconstitution after alpha-beta-depleted transplantation in children. Points from the study as a whole: The origin of alpha-beta T cells about two months after transplant was reportedly several hundred expanded graft clones.

CDR3 length equals 11 residues. The germline V gene has CDR1 SEHNR and CDR2 FQNEAQ (reference sequence). Trimming took off 5 bases at V and 9 bases at J, with 8 bases between the two ends. Unique molecular identifiers were incorporated when the TCRbeta library was constructed. TCRdb redid the calling of the PCR reads with MiXCR, one entry per CDR3 protein. The sample records approximately 500,000 distinct CDR3 sequences, more than 9% being singletons. Details on this clonotype: Its target is unknown.

The TCR comes from a child aged 2 to 10 with inherited bone marrow failure, due to receive a stem cell transplant. V and J are TRBV7-9 and TRBJ2-1; no clear D gene. Source: PBMCs, taken before TCRalphabeta/CD19-depleted stem cell transplant. This CDR3 reads CASSRDGEQFF. CDR3 DNA: TGTGCCAGCAGCCGAGATGGTGAGCAGTTCTTC.